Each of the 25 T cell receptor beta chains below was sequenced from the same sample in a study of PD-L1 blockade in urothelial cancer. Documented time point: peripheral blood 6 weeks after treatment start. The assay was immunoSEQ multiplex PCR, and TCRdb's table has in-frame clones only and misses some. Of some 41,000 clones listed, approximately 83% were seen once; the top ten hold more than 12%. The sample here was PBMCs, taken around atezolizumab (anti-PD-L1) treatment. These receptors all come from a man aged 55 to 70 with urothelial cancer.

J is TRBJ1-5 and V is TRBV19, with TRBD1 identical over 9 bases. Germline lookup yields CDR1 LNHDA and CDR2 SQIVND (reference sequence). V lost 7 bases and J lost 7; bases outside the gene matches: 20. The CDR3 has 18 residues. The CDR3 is CASTPDVAGTGFWQPQHF. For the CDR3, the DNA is TGTGCCAGTACGCCTGACGTCGCCGGGACAGGGTTTTGGCAGCCCCAGCATTTT. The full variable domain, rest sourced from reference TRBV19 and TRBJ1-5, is DGGITQSPKYLFRKEGQNVTLSCEQNLNHDAMYWYRQDPGQGLRLIYYSQIVNDFQKGDIAEGYSVSREKKESFPLTVTSAQKNPTAFYLCASTPDVAGTGFWQPQHFGDGTRLSIL.

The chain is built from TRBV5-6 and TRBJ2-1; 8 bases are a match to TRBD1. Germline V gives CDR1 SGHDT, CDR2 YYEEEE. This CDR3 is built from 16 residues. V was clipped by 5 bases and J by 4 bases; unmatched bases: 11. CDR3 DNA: TGTGCCAGCAGTTCGGACCAGGGGGCTCTTTACAATGAGCAGTTCTTC. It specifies CASSSDQGALYNEQFF.

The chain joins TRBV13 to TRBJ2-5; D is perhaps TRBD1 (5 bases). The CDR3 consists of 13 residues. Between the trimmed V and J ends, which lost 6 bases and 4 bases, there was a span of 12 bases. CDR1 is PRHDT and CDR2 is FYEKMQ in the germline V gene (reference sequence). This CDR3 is CASSYQGGETQYF. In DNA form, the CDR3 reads TGTGCCAGCAGTTACCAGGGTGGAGAGACCCAGTACTTC.

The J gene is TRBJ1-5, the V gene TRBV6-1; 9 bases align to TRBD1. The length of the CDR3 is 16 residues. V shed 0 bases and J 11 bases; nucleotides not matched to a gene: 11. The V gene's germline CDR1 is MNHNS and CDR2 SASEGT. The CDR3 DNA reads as TGTGCCAGCAGTGAAGCACGGGGACAGGGCCCCAGGGCCCAGCATTTT. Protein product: CASSEARGQGPRAQHF.

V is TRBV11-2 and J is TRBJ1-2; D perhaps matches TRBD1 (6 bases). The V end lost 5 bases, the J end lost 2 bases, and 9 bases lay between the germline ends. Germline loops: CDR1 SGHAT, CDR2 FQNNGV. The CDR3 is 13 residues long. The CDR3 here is CASSRRGNYGYTF. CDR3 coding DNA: TGTGCCAGCAGCAGAAGGGGGAACTATGGCTACACCTTC. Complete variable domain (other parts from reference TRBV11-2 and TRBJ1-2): EAGVAQSPRYKIIEKRQSVAFWCNPISGHATLYWYQQILGQGPKLLIQFQNNGVVDDSQLPKDRFSAERLKGVDSTLKIQPAKLEDSAVYLCASSRRGNYGYTFGSGTRLTVV.

The CDR3 region is CASSGTGGPPGANVLTF. The CDR3 nucleotides read TGTGCCAGCAGTGGGACAGGGGGTCCCCCTGGGGCCAACGTCCTGACTTTC. The rearrangement joins TRBV27 to TRBJ2-6; 11 nucleotides agree with TRBD1. This CDR3 has 17 residues. The germline gives CDR1 MNHEY, CDR2 SMNVEV (reference sequence). The trim removed 5 bases at V and 2 bases at J, leaving 5 bases unmatched.

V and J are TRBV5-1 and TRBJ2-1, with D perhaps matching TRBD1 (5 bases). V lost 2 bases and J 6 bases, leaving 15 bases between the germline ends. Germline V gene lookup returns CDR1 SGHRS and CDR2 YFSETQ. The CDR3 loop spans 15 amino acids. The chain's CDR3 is CASSFEQGLTNEQFF. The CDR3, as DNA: TGCGCCAGCAGCTTCGAGCAGGGCCTTACCAATGAGCAGTTCTTC. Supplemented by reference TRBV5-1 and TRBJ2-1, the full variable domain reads KAGVTQTPRYLIKTRGQQVTLSCSPISGHRSVSWYQQTPGQGLQFLFEYFSETQRNKGNFPGRFSGRQFSNSRSEMNVSTLELGDSALYLCASSFEQGLTNEQFFGPGTRLTVL.

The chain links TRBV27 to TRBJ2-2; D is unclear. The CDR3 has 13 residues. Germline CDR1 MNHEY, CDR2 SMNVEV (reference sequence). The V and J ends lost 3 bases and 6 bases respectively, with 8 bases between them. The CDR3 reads CASSFYVAGELFF. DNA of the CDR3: TGTGCCAGCAGTTTTTATGTTGCCGGGGAGCTGTTTTTT.

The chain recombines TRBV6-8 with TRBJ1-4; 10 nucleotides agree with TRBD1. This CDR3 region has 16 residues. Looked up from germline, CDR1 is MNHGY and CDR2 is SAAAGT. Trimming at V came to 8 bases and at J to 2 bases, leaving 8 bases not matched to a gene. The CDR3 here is CASGGTGERTNEKLFF. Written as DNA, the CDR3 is TGTGCCAGCGGAGGGACAGGGGAGCGGACTAATGAAAAACTGTTTTTT.

CDR3 DNA sequence: TGTGCCAGCAGCACACAGGGGCGGAGTGAGTATTTT. Translating gives CASSTQGRSEYF. This chain connects TRBV6-1 to TRBJ2-3, with 7 bases fitting TRBD1. Trimming at V came to 6 bases and at J to 13 bases, leaving 10 bases not matched to a gene. CDR3 length equals 12 residues. Germline values: CDR1 MNHNS, CDR2 SASEGT.

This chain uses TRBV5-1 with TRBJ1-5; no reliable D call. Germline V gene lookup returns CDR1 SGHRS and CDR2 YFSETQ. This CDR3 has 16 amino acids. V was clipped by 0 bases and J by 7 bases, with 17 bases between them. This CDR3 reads CASSLDPGGMGQPQHF. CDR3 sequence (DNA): TGCGCCAGCAGCTTGGACCCAGGAGGGATGGGACAGCCCCAGCATTTT.

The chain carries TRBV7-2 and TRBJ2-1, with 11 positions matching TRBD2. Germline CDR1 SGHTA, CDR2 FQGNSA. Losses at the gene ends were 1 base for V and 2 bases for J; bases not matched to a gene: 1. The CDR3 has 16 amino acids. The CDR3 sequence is CASSLVTSGTYNEQFF. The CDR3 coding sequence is TGTGCCAGCAGCTTAGTGACTAGCGGGACCTACAATGAGCAGTTCTTC.

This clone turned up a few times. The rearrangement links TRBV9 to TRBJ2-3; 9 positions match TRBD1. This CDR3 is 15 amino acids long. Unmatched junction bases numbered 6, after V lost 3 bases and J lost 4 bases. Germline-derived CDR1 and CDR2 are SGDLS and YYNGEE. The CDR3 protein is CASSERTGDSDTQYF. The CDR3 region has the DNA TGTGCCAGCAGCGAAAGGACAGGGGATTCAGATACGCAGTATTTT.

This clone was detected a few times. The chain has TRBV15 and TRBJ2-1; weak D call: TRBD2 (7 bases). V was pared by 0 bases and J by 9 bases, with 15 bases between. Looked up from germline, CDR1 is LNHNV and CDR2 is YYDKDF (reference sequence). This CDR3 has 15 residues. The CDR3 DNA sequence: TGTGCCACCAGCAGAGATCTGGGGGGGGCCTCTGAGCAGTTCTTC. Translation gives CATSRDLGGASEQFF.

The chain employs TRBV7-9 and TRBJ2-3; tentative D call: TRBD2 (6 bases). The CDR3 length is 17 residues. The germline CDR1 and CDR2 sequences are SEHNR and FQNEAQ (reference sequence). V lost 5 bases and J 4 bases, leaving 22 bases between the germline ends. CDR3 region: CASSHQLGTLVADTQYF. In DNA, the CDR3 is TGTGCCAGCAGCCACCAACTCGGGACTCTTGTCGCAGATACGCAGTATTTT.

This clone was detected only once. CDR3 protein: CASSQAGLTQYF. Here the CDR3 DNA reads TGCGCCAGCAGCCAAGCGGGACTAACCCAGTACTTC. The chain links TRBV4-1 to TRBJ2-5; 7 positions match TRBD2. V gave up 1 base and J gave up 8 bases; unmatched junction bases: 1. The germline gives CDR1 MGHRA, CDR2 YSYEKL. The CDR3 sequence is 12 residues long.

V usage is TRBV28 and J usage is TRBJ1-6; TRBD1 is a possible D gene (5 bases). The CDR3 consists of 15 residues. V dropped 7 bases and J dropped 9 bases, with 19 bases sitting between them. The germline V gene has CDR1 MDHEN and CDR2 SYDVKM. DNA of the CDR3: TGTGCCAGCACCCTCGGCGGGGGACTGGGTTCACCCCTCCACTTT. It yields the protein CASTLGGGLGSPLHF.

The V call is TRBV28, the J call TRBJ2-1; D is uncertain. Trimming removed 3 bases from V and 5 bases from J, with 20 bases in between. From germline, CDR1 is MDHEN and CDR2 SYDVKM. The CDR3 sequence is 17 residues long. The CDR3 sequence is CASSFMTLTPRDNEQFF. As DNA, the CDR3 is TGTGCCAGCAGTTTCATGACTCTAACCCCCCGGGACAATGAGCAGTTCTTC.

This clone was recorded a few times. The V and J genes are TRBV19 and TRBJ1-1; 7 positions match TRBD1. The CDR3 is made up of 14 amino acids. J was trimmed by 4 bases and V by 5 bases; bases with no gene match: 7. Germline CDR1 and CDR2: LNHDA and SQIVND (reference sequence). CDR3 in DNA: TGTGCCAGTAGTGCTCAGGGGGTTGGCACTGAAGCTTTCTTT. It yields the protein CASSAQGVGTEAFF.

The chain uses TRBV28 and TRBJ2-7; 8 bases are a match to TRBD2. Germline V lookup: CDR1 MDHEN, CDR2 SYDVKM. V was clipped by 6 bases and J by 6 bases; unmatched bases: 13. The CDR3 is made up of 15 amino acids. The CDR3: CASRTTGTSGSEQYF. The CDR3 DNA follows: TGTGCCAGCAGGACGACCGGGACTAGTGGAAGCGAGCAGTACTTC.

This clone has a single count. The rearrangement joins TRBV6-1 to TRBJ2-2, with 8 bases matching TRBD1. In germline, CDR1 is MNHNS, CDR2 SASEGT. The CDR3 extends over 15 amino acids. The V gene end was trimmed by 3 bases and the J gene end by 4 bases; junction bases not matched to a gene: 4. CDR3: CASSDRTGLTGELFF. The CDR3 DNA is TGTGCCAGCAGTGACCGGACAGGGCTCACCGGGGAGCTGTTTTTT.

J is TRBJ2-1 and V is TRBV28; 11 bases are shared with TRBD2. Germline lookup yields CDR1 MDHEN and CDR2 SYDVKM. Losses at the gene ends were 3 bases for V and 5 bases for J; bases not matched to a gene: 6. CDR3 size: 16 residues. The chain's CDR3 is CASSFSPGLADNEQFF. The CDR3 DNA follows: TGTGCCAGCAGTTTTAGTCCGGGACTAGCGGACAATGAGCAGTTCTTC.

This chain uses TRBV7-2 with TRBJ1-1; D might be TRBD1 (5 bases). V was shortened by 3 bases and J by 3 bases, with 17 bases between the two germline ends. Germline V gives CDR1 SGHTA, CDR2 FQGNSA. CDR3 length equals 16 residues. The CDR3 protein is CASSFQGWRGDTEAFF. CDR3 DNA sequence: TGTGCCAGCAGCTTCCAGGGTTGGAGGGGAGACACTGAAGCTTTCTTT.

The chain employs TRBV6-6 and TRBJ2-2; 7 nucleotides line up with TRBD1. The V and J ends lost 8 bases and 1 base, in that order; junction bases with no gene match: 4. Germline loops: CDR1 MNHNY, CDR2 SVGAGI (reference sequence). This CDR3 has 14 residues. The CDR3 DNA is TGTGCCAGCGGGGGACAGAAGAACACCGGGGAGCTGTTTTTT. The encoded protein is CASGGQKNTGELFF.

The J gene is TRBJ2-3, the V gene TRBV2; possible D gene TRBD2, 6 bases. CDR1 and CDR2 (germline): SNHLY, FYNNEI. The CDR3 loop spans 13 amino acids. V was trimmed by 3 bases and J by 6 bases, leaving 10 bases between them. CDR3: CASSDGSSDTQYF. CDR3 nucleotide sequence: TGTGCCAGCAGTGACGGGAGCTCCGATACGCAGTATTTT.